Listed below are T cell receptor beta chains from one sample, sequenced in a study of T cells in Graves' hyperthyroidism and ophthalmopathy. TCRdb called the multiplex PCR reads again in MiXCR, with one record for every CDR3 protein. The sample holds 650,000 to 700,000 distinct CDR3 sequences, 17% seen once. Sequenced material: blood. Every receptor here comes from a man in his forties or fifties with Graves' hyperthyroidism. Each CDR3 is given with its conserved first and last residue. Each record gives: CDR3 DNA, CDR3 protein, clone size, D gene, V gene, J gene. D genes are given only for firm matches. Clone sizes are given selectively: once, few, many, or a class where the clone is expanded.

CDR3 DNA: TGTGCCACCAGTGAATCCAATCAGCCCCAGCATTTT
CDR3 protein: CATSESNQPQHF
clone size: many
D gene: .
V gene: TRBV24-1
J gene: TRBJ1-5

CDR3 DNA: TGTGCCAGCAGCTTGGTCGGACAGGGGTCTTCACCCCTCCACTTT
CDR3 protein: CASSLVGQGSSPLHF
clone size: .
D gene: TRBD1
V gene: TRBV5-5
J gene: TRBJ1-6

CDR3 DNA: TGTGCCAGCAGCCCCGGGACAGCTATCTACGAGCAGTACTTC
CDR3 protein: CASSPGTAIYEQYF
clone size: many
D gene: TRBD1
V gene: TRBV6-2/TRBV6-3
J gene: TRBJ2-7

CDR3 DNA: TGTGCCAGCAGTCCCCTCGTAGCGGGAGTAATCTACGAGCAGTACTTC
CDR3 protein: CASSPLVAGVIYEQYF
clone size: few
D gene: TRBD2
V gene: TRBV27
J gene: TRBJ2-7

CDR3 DNA: TGTGCCAGTAGTTGGTGGGGAGTCTATAGCAATCAGCCCCAGCATTTT
CDR3 protein: CASSWWGVYSNQPQHF
clone size: .
D gene: .
V gene: TRBV19
J gene: TRBJ1-5

CDR3 DNA: TGTGCCAGCAGCCAAGATGCCACACGCTACGGGAACATTCAGTACTTC
CDR3 protein: CASSQDATRYGNIQYF
clone size: .
D gene: .
V gene: TRBV3-1
J gene: TRBJ2-4

CDR3 DNA: TGTGCCAGTACCCTAGACGGACCGAAGGCGAATCAGCCCCAGCATTTT
CDR3 protein: CASTLDGPKANQPQHF
clone size: .
D gene: .
V gene: TRBV19
J gene: TRBJ1-5

CDR3 DNA: TGTGCCAGCAGCTTAGCCCCCCCCCTAGCGGGAGGATCTCTATCTTACGAGCAGTACTTC
CDR3 protein: CASSLAPPLAGGSLSYEQYF
clone size: many
D gene: TRBD2
V gene: TRBV11-2
J gene: TRBJ2-7

CDR3 DNA: TGTGCCAGCAGTTTTCAGGGGGCGGGAGGTCAGCCCCAGCATTTT
CDR3 protein: CASSFQGAGGQPQHF
clone size: few
D gene: TRBD1
V gene: TRBV27
J gene: TRBJ1-5

CDR3 DNA: TGTGCCAGCGGGTCTTACAGGGGGCCGGATGAAAAACTGTTTTTT
CDR3 protein: CASGSYRGPDEKLFF
clone size: .
D gene: TRBD1
V gene: TRBV27
J gene: TRBJ1-4

CDR3 DNA: TGTGCCATCAGTGACCCCCAGGGGAACACTGAAGCTTTCTTT
CDR3 protein: CAISDPQGNTEAFF
clone size: many
D gene: .
V gene: TRBV10-3
J gene: TRBJ1-1

CDR3 DNA: TGTGCCAGCAGTTTATCCACAGGGTACAATGAGCAGTTCTTC
CDR3 protein: CASSLSTGYNEQFF
clone size: many
D gene: .
V gene: TRBV28
J gene: TRBJ2-1

CDR3 DNA: TGTGCCACTACTAGCGGGGGAACAGATACGCAGTATTTT
CDR3 protein: CATTSGGTDTQYF
clone size: .
D gene: TRBD2
V gene: TRBV6-2/TRBV6-3
J gene: TRBJ2-3

CDR3 DNA: TGTGCCATCAGCGCCCCCGGGACAGCCGGAGATACGCAGTATTTT
CDR3 protein: CAISAPGTAGDTQYF
clone size: many
D gene: TRBD1
V gene: TRBV10-3
J gene: TRBJ2-3

CDR3 DNA: TGTGCCACCGGAGCAGGGTTTAATGAAAAACTGTTTTTT
CDR3 protein: CATGAGFNEKLFF
clone size: few
D gene: .
V gene: TRBV15
J gene: TRBJ1-4

CDR3 DNA: TGTGCCAGCAGCTTATACAGCGAGAAGACCCAAGAGACCCAGTACTTC
CDR3 protein: CASSLYSEKTQETQYF
clone size: many
D gene: .
V gene: TRBV11-2
J gene: TRBJ2-5

CDR3 DNA: TGTGCCACCAGCAGAGATTTGAACACTGAAGCTTTCTTT
CDR3 protein: CATSRDLNTEAFF
clone size: many
D gene: .
V gene: TRBV15
J gene: TRBJ1-1

CDR3 DNA: TGTGCCAGCTCGGAGGACAGGTCGAGTTCAAATTCACCCCTCCACTTT
CDR3 protein: CASSEDRSSSNSPLHF
clone size: few
D gene: TRBD1
V gene: TRBV10-3
J gene: TRBJ1-6

CDR3 DNA: TGTGCCAGCAGCACCCGTCGGGGCGGAAGCACAGATACGCAGTATTTT
CDR3 protein: CASSTRRGGSTDTQYF
clone size: few
D gene: .
V gene: TRBV7-9
J gene: TRBJ2-3

CDR3 DNA: TGCAGTGCTAGGCAGACAGGAACATCTGAAGCTTTCTTT
CDR3 protein: CSARQTGTSEAFF
clone size: few
D gene: .
V gene: TRBV20-1
J gene: TRBJ1-1

CDR3 DNA: TGCAGCGTTGTGGGGCCCAATGAAAAACTGTTTTTT
CDR3 protein: CSVVGPNEKLFF
clone size: .
D gene: .
V gene: TRBV29-1
J gene: TRBJ1-4

CDR3 DNA: TGTGCCAGCAGCTTAGGAGCGTGGGAGCAGTACTTC
CDR3 protein: CASSLGAWEQYF
clone size: many
D gene: .
V gene: TRBV7-2
J gene: TRBJ2-7

CDR3 DNA: TGTGCCAGCAGCTTAGCCCCTCGAACCCCCCAAAACTACAATGAGCAGTTCTTC
CDR3 protein: CASSLAPRTPQNYNEQFF
clone size: few
D gene: .
V gene: TRBV7-2
J gene: TRBJ2-1

CDR3 DNA: TGTGCCAGCAGTCTTACAGGGTTCCCCAAAGACGAGCAGTACTTC
CDR3 protein: CASSLTGFPKDEQYF
clone size: few
D gene: .
V gene: TRBV27
J gene: TRBJ2-7

CDR3 DNA: TGTGCCAGCAGTTCGTCGAACGGGGGTGGCTCACCCCTCCACTTT
CDR3 protein: CASSSSNGGGSPLHF
clone size: .
D gene: .
V gene: TRBV6-5
J gene: TRBJ1-6

CDR3 DNA: TGTGCCAGCTCACAGGGCGGAATTAACTATGGCTACACCTTC
CDR3 protein: CASSQGGINYGYTF
clone size: .
D gene: .
V gene: TRBV18
J gene: TRBJ1-2

CDR3 DNA: TGCAGTGCTAGCGTGCCTAGCGGGATTTTCCTTACCGGGGAGCTGTTTTTT
CDR3 protein: CSASVPSGIFLTGELFF
clone size: many
D gene: TRBD2
V gene: TRBV20-1
J gene: TRBJ2-2

CDR3 DNA: TGTGCCAGCTCACCTGGACAGGGGGCGATGGAGACCCAGTACTTC
CDR3 protein: CASSPGQGAMETQYF
clone size: few
D gene: TRBD1
V gene: TRBV18
J gene: TRBJ2-5

CDR3 DNA: TGTGCCAGCAGTACAATGACAGGATCCTACAATGAGCAGTTCTTC
CDR3 protein: CASSTMTGSYNEQFF
clone size: .
D gene: .
V gene: TRBV6-2/TRBV6-3
J gene: TRBJ2-1

CDR3 DNA: TGTGCCTGGAGTGTTGGGGCTAGCGGGCTGAGGGAGACCCAGTACTTC
CDR3 protein: CAWSVGASGLRETQYF
clone size: .
D gene: TRBD2
V gene: TRBV30
J gene: TRBJ2-5

CDR3 DNA: TGTGCCAGTAGTATAGCTCGGGCCCAGCCCCAGCATTTT
CDR3 protein: CASSIARAQPQHF
clone size: few
D gene: .
V gene: TRBV19
J gene: TRBJ1-5

CDR3 DNA: TGTGCCAGCAGTGCGGACTACCAAGCCTACGAGCAGTACTTC
CDR3 protein: CASSADYQAYEQYF
clone size: many
D gene: .
V gene: TRBV2
J gene: TRBJ2-7

CDR3 DNA: TGTGCCAGTAGAGATTTTGCATCCCCGGGCAATCAGCCCCAGCATTTT
CDR3 protein: CASRDFASPGNQPQHF
clone size: .
D gene: .
V gene: TRBV19
J gene: TRBJ1-5

CDR3 DNA: TGCAGCGTTGTCGGGACAGGGGGCGGATTTTCTAATGAAAAACTGTTTTTT
CDR3 protein: CSVVGTGGGFSNEKLFF
clone size: .
D gene: TRBD1
V gene: TRBV29-1
J gene: TRBJ1-4

CDR3 DNA: TGCAGTGCTAGAGGGGGAGGCGCTAATGAAAAACTGGTTTTT
CDR3 protein: CSARGGGANEKLVF
clone size: once
D gene: .
V gene: TRBV20-1
J gene: TRBJ1-4

CDR3 DNA: TGTGCCAGCAGCAAGGGGTACGGCCTCTACAATGAGCAGTTCTTC
CDR3 protein: CASSKGYGLYNEQFF
clone size: many
D gene: .
V gene: TRBV7-2
J gene: TRBJ2-1

CDR3 DNA: TGTGCCAGCAGTTTATCGAGGCCGCGGGACGAGCAGTACTTC
CDR3 protein: CASSLSRPRDEQYF
clone size: many
D gene: .
V gene: TRBV27
J gene: TRBJ2-7

CDR3 DNA: TGTGCCAGCAGCCAGGAGGGGTGGACCGGGGAGCTGTTTTTT
CDR3 protein: CASSQEGWTGELFF
clone size: many
D gene: .
V gene: TRBV16
J gene: TRBJ2-2

CDR3 DNA: TGTGCCTGGAGTCCCAACCAGGAGACCTATGGCTACACCTTC
CDR3 protein: CAWSPNQETYGYTF
clone size: .
D gene: .
V gene: TRBV30
J gene: TRBJ1-2

CDR3 DNA: TGTGCCAGCAGTTTGCGTCCGACAGGGGACTATGGCTACACCTTC
CDR3 protein: CASSLRPTGDYGYTF
clone size: few
D gene: TRBD1
V gene: TRBV28
J gene: TRBJ1-2

CDR3 DNA: TGTGCCAGTCGAAGACAGGACCTAGAAGCTTTCTTT
CDR3 protein: CASRRQDLEAFF
clone size: few
D gene: .
V gene: TRBV7-9
J gene: TRBJ1-1

CDR3 DNA: TGTGCCAGCAGATCGGGACAGGGGGTTTACGAGCAGTACTTC
CDR3 protein: CASRSGQGVYEQYF
clone size: .
D gene: TRBD1
V gene: TRBV6-2/TRBV6-3
J gene: TRBJ2-7

CDR3 DNA: TGTGCCAGTAGTATAGAGGCAAGGGGGGCCAACGTCCTGACTTTC
CDR3 protein: CASSIEARGANVLTF
clone size: many
D gene: .
V gene: TRBV19
J gene: TRBJ2-6

CDR3 DNA: TGCAGTGCTAGAGCCGGGACTAGCAATTCCTACAATGAGCAGTTCTTC
CDR3 protein: CSARAGTSNSYNEQFF
clone size: few
D gene: TRBD2
V gene: TRBV20-1
J gene: TRBJ2-1

CDR3 DNA: TGTGCCAGCAGTTTATGGGGGACAGGGCTTAATTCACCCCTCCACTTT
CDR3 protein: CASSLWGTGLNSPLHF
clone size: many
D gene: TRBD1
V gene: TRBV28
J gene: TRBJ1-6

CDR3 DNA: TGTGCCAGCAGCCAAGATCTTGGGGGCGCGGGAGCTTTCTTT
CDR3 protein: CASSQDLGGAGAFF
clone size: few
D gene: .
V gene: TRBV14
J gene: TRBJ1-1

CDR3 DNA: TGCGCCAGCAGCCCACCGGGACAGGGGATACCCGAGCAGTACTTC
CDR3 protein: CASSPPGQGIPEQYF
clone size: few
D gene: TRBD1
V gene: TRBV5-1
J gene: TRBJ2-7

CDR3 DNA: TGTGCCACCAGCACGGGACAGGGGGCGCAGACCCAGTACTTC
CDR3 protein: CATSTGQGAQTQYF
clone size: .
D gene: TRBD1
V gene: TRBV24-1
J gene: TRBJ2-5

CDR3 DNA: TGTGCCAGCAGCCAAGAGAGCAGGGCACCTAACTATGGCTACACCTTC
CDR3 protein: CASSQESRAPNYGYTF
clone size: .
D gene: .
V gene: TRBV3-1
J gene: TRBJ1-2

CDR3 DNA: TGTGCCAGCAGTTTGGAGGGATCGAGCAATCAGCCCCAGCATTTT
CDR3 protein: CASSLEGSSNQPQHF
clone size: many
D gene: .
V gene: TRBV12-3/TRBV12-4
J gene: TRBJ1-5

CDR3 DNA: TGCGCCAGCAGGCCGGGACGGGAGAACACTGAAGCTTTCTTT
CDR3 protein: CASRPGRENTEAFF
clone size: few
D gene: .
V gene: TRBV5-1
J gene: TRBJ1-1

CDR3 DNA: TGTGCCAGCAGCAAGAGCACAGATACGCAGTATTTT
CDR3 protein: CASSKSTDTQYF
clone size: many
D gene: .
V gene: TRBV2
J gene: TRBJ2-3

CDR3 DNA: TGTGCCAGCAGCTTAAAGACTAGCGGGATGCACACCGGGGAGCTGTTTTTT
CDR3 protein: CASSLKTSGMHTGELFF
clone size: many
D gene: TRBD2
V gene: TRBV12-3/TRBV12-4
J gene: TRBJ2-2